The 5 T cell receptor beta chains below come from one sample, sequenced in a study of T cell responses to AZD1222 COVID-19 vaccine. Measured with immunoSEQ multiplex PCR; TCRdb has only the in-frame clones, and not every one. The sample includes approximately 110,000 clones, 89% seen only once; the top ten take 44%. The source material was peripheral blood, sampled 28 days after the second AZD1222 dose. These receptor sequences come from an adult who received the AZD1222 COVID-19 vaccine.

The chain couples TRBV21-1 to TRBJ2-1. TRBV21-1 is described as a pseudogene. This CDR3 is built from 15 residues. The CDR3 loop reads CASSKLACMANEQFF. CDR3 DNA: TGTGCCAGCAGCAAACTCGCGTGCATGGCTAATGAGCAGTTCTTC.

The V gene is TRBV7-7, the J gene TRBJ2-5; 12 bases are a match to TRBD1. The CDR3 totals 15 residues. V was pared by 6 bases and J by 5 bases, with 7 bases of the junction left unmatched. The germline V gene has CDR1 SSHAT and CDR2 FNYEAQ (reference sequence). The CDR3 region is CASSPGTGGGETQYF. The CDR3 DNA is TGTGCCAGCAGTCCCGGGACAGGGGGCGGCGAGACCCAGTACTTC. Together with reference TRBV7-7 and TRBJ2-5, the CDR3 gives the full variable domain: GAGVSQSPRYKVTKRGQDVTLRCDPISSHATLYWYQQALGQGPEFLTYFNYEAQPDKSGLPSDRFSAERPEGSISTLTIQRTEQRDSAMYRCASSPGTGGGETQYFGPGTRLLVL.

For the CDR3, the DNA is TGTGCCAGCAGCTCCCAGAGGGCTGGTGGGGCCAACGTCCTGACTTTC. This translates into CASSSQRAGGANVLTF. The gene calls are TRBV7-3 and TRBJ2-6, with D perhaps matching TRBD2 (5 bases). The ends were cut back, 4 bases at V and 3 bases at J, with 13 bases in the middle. CDR3 size: 16 residues. The germline CDR1 and CDR2 sequences are SGHTA and FQGTGA.

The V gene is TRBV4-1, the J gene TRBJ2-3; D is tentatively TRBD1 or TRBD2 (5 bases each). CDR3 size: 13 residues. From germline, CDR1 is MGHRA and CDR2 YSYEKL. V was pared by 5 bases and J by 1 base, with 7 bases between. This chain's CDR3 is CASSWDRTDTQYF. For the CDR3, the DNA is TGCGCCAGCAGCTGGGACCGCACAGATACGCAGTATTTT.

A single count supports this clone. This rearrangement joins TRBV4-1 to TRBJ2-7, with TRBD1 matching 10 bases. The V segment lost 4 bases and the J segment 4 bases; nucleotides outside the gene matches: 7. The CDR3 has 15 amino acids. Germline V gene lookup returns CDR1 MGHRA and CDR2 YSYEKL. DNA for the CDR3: TGCGCCAGCAGCCTCCGACAGGGGGCTGCATACGAGCAGTACTTC. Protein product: CASSLRQGAAYEQYF.